The sequence of this TCR beta chain was determined in a study of blood T cell repertoires in COVID-19. In the study overall: The cDNA or gDNA used as material had been derived from T cells, B-cell-depleted T cells, or PBMCs.

Germline CDR1 is LGHNA and CDR2 is YNFKEQ. Unmatched junction bases numbered 8, after V lost 4 bases and J lost 3 bases. CDR3 length equals 17 residues. Original data processing: By means of reference gene primer amplification, nucleated cell counts were estimated. Generated by immunoSEQ multiplex PCR, the TCRdb table keeps only in-frame clones and is missing some. Clone size and the V and J calls come from that table; the DNA yielded D and trimming. Of tens of thousands of clones listed, over 75% are singletons. The V and J genes are TRBV4-2 and TRBJ1-3, with 11 bases that match TRBD1. This receptor was identified in a woman in her fifties or sixties with acute or convalescent COVID-19. The specimen was peripheral blood. CDR3 bases: TGTGCCAGCAGCCTAACGCCGGGACAGGGGGTTGGAAACACCATATATTTT. Amino acid sequence: CASSLTPGQGVGNTIYF.